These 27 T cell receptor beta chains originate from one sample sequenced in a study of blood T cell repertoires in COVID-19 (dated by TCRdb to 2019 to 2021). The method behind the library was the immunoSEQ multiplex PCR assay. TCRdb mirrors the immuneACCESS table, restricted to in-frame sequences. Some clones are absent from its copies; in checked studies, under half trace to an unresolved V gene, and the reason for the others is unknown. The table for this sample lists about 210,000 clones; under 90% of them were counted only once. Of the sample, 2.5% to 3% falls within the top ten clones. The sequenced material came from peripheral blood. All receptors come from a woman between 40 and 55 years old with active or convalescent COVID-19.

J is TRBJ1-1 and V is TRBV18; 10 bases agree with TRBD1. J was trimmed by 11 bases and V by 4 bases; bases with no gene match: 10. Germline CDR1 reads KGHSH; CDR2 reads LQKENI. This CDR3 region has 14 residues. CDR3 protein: CASSRPGQGSYAFF. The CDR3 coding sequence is TGTGCCAGCTCACGCCCGGGACAGGGGTCCTACGCTTTCTTT.

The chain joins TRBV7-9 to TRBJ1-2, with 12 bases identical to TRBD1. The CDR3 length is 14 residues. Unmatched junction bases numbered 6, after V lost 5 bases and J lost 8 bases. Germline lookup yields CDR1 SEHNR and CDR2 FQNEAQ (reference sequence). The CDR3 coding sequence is TGTGCCAGCAGCCCTGGGACAGGGGGCCGGGGCTACACCTTC. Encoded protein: CASSPGTGGRGYTF.

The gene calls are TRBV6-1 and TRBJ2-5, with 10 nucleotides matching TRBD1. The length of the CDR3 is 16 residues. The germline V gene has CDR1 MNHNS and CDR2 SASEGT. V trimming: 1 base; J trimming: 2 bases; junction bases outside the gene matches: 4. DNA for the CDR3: TGTGCCAGCAGTGAAGGACAGGGGGCCCCGCAAGAGACCCAGTACTTC. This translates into CASSEGQGAPQETQYF.

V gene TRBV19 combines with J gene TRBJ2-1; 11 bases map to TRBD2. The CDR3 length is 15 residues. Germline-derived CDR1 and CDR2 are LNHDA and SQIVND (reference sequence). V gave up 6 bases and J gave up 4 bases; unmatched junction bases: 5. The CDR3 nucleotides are TGTGCCAGTAGGTCCGGGACTAGCGGATACAATGAGCAGTTCTTC. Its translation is CASRSGTSGYNEQFF. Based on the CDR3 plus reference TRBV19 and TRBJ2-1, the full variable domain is DGGITQSPKYLFRKEGQNVTLSCEQNLNHDAMYWYRQDPGQGLRLIYYSQIVNDFQKGDIAEGYSVSREKKESFPLTVTSAQKNPTAFYLCASRSGTSGYNEQFFGPGTRLTVL.

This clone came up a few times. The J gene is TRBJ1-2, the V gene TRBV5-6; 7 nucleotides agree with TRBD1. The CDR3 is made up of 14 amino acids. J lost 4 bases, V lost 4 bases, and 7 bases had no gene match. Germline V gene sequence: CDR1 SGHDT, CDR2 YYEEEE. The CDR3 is CASSPGQDSYGYTF. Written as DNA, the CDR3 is TGTGCCAGCAGCCCCGGACAGGACTCCTATGGCTACACCTTC.

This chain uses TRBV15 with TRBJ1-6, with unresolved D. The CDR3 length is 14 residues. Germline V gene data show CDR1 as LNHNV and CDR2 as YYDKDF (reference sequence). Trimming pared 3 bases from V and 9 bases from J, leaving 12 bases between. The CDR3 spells CATSRPSVRSPLHF. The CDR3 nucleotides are TGTGCCACCAGCAGGCCCTCGGTTCGTTCACCCCTCCACTTT.

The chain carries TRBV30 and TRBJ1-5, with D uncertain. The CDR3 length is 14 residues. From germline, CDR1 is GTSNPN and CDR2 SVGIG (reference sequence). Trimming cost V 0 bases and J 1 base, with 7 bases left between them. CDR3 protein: CAWSVQASNQPQHF. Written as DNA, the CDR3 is TGTGCCTGGAGTGTCCAGGCAAGCAATCAGCCCCAGCATTTT.

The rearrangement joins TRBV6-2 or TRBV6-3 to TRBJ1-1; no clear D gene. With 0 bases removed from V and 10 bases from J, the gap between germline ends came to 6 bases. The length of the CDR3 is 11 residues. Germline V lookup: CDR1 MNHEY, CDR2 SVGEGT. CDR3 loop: CASSYSSGAFF. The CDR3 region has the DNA TGTGCCAGCAGTTACTCGTCCGGAGCTTTCTTT.

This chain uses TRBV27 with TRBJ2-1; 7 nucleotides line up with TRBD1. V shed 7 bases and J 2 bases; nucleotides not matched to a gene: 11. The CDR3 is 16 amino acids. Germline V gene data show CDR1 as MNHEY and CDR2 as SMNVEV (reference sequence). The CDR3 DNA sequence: TGTGCCAGCAACCGGGACAGTATCCCTACCTACAATGAGCAGTTCTTC. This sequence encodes CASNRDSIPTYNEQFF.

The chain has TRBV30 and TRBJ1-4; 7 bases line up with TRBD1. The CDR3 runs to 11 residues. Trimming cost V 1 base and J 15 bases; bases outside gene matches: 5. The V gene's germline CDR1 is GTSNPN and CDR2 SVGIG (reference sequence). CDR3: CAWSGTGVVFF. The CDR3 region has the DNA TGTGCCTGGAGTGGGACAGGTGTTGTGTTTTTT.

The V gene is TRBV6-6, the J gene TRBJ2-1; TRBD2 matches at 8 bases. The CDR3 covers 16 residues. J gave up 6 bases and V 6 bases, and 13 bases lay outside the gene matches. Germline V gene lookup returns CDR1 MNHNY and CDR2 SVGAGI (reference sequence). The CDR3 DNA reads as TGTGCCAGCAGACCGGGAGGGGGGGGGCCTAGCAATGAGCAGTTCTTC. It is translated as CASRPGGGGPSNEQFF.

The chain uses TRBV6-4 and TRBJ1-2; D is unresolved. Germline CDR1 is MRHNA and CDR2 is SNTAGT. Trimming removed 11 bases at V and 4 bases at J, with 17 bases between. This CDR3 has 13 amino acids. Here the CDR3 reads CAPRSGSVYGYTF. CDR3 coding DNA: TGTGCCCCAAGGTCGGGAAGTGTCTATGGCTACACCTTC.

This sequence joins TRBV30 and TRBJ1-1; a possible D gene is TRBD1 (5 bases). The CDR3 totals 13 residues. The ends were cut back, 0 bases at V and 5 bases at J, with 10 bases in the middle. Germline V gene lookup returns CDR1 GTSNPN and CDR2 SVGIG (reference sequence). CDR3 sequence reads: CAWSVQVKTEAFF. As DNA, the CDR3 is TGTGCCTGGAGTGTACAGGTAAAAACTGAAGCTTTCTTT.

The CDR3 DNA is TGTGCCAGCAGCTTGGCTGGGGGGAGCACAGATACGCAGTATTTT. Encoded protein: CASSLAGGSTDTQYF. The V gene is TRBV5-8, the J gene TRBJ2-3; tentatively, D is TRBD2 (6 bases). Germline CDR1 and CDR2: SGHTS and YDEGEE. The V end was cut by 0 bases, the J end by 0 bases, with 8 bases between. The CDR3 loop spans 15 amino acids.

In nucleotides, the CDR3 is TGCGCCAGCAGCTTGCGTGACAGCCGCACAGATACGCAGTATTTT. Amino acid sequence: CASSLRDSRTDTQYF. The chain uses TRBV5-1 and TRBJ2-3, with D tentatively TRBD1 (5 bases). V was trimmed by 1 base and J by 1 base, leaving 10 bases between them. The length of the CDR3 is 15 residues. CDR1 SGHRS and CDR2 YFSETQ come from the germline V gene.

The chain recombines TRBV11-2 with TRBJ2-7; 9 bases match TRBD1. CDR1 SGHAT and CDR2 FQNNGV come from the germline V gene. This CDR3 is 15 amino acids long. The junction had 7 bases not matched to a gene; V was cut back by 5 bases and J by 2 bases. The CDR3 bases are TGTGCCAGCAGCGGAGGACAGGGGAGAGCCTACGAGCAGTACTTC. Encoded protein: CASSGGQGRAYEQYF.

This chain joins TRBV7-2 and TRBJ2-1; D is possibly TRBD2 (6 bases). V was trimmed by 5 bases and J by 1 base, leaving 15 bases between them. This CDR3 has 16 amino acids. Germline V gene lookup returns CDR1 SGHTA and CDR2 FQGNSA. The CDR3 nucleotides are TGTGCCAGCAGCCCCCTCCTAGCGAGGTCCTACAATGAGCAGTTCTTC. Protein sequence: CASSPLLARSYNEQFF.

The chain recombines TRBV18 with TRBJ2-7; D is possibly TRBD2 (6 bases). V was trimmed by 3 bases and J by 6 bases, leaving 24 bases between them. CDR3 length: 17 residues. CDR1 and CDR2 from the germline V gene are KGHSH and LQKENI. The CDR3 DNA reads TGTGCCAGCTCACCTCCCAGTACCGGGACTGCGAGAGGCGAGCAGTACTTC. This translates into CASSPPSTGTARGEQYF.

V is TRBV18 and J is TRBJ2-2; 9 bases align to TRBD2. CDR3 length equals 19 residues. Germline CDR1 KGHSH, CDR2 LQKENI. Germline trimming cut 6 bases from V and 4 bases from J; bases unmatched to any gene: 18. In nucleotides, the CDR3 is TGTGCCAGCTCGCGGGGGCTAGCGGGACCGCCTTCTGGCACCGGGGAGCTGTTTTTT. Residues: CASSRGLAGPPSGTGELFF.

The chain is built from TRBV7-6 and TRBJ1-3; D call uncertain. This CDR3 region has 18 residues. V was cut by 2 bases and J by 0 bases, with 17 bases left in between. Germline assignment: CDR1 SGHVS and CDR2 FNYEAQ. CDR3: CASSLKDRVALSGNTIYF. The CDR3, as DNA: TGTGCCAGCAGCTTAAAAGATCGGGTTGCCCTCTCTGGAAACACCATATATTTT. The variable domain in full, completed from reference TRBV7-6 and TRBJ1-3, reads GAGVSQSPRYKVTKRGQDVALRCDPISGHVSLYWYRQALGQGPEFLTYFNYEAQQDKSGLPNDRFSAERPEGSISTLTIQRTEQRDSAMYRCASSLKDRVALSGNTIYFGEGSWLTVV.

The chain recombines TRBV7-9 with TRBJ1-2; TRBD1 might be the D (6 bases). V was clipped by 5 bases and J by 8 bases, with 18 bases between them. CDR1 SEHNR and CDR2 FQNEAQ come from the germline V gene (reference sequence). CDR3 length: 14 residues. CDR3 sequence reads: CASSPRWQGKGYTF. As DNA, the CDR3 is TGTGCCAGCAGCCCTCGATGGCAGGGGAAAGGCTACACCTTC.

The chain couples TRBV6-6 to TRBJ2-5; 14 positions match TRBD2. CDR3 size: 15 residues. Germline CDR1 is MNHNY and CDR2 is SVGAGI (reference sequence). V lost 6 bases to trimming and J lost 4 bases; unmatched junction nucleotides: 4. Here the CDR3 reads CASSRLAGGRETQYF. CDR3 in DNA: TGTGCCAGCAGCCGACTAGCGGGGGGGCGAGAGACCCAGTACTTC.

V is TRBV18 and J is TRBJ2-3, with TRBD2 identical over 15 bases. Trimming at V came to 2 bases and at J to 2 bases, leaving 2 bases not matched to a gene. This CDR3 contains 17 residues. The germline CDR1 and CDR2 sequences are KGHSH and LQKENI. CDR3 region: CASSPRTSGRATDTQYF. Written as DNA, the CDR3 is TGTGCCAGCTCACCAAGGACTAGCGGGAGGGCCACAGATACGCAGTATTTT. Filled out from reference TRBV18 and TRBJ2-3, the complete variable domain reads NAGVMQNPRHLVRRRGQEARLRCSPMKGHSHVYWYRQLPEEGLKFMVYLQKENIIDESGMPKERFSAEFPKEGPSILRIQQVVRGDSAAYFCASSPRTSGRATDTQYFGPGTRLTVL.

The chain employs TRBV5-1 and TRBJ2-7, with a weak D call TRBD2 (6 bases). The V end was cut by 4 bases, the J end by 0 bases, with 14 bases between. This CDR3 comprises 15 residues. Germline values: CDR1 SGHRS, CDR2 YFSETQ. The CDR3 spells CASSPGGSFSYEQYF. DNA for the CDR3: TGCGCCAGCAGCCCCGGGGGTTCTTTCTCCTACGAGCAGTACTTC.

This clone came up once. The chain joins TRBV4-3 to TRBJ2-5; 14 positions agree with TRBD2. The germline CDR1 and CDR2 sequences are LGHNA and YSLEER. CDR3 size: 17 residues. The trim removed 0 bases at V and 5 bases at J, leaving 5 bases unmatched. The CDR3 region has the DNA TGCGCCAGCAGCCAAGACCCCGGGACTAGCGGGGGTGAGACCCAGTACTTC. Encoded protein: CASSQDPGTSGGETQYF.

DNA of the CDR3: TGCGCCAGCAGCTTAGACAGGGGGTCTGAAGCTTTCTTT. Residues: CASSLDRGSEAFF. This chain connects TRBV5-1 to TRBJ1-1; 9 bases line up with TRBD1. CDR3 length: 13 amino acids. CDR1 and CDR2 from the germline V gene are SGHRS and YFSETQ. V shed 2 bases and J 6 bases; nucleotides not matched to a gene: 2. The variable domain in full, with the rest retrieved from reference TRBV5-1 and TRBJ1-1, is KAGVTQTPRYLIKTRGQQVTLSCSPISGHRSVSWYQQTPGQGLQFLFEYFSETQRNKGNFPGRFSGRQFSNSRSEMNVSTLELGDSALYLCASSLDRGSEAFFGQGTRLTVV.

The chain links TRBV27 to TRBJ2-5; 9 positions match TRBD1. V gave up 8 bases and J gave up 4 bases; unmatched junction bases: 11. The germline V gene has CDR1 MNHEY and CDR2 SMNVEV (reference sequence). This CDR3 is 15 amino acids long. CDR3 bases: TGTGCCAGCGGCCCACAGGGGGCTCCGCTAGAGACCCAGTACTTC. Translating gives CASGPQGAPLETQYF.